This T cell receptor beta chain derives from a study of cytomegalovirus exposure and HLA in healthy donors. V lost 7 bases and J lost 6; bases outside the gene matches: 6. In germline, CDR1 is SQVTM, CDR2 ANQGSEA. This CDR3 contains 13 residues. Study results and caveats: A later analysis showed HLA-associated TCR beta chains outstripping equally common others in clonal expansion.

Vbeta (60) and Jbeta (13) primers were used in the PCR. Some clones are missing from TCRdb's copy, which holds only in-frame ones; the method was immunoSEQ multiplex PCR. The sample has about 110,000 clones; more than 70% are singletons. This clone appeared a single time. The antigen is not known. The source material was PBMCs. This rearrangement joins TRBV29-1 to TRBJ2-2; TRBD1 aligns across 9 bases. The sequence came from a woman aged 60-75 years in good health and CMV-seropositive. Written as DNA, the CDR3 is TGCAGCGGGCGGGACAGGGTTGCCGGGGAGCTGTTTTTT. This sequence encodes CSGRDRVAGELFF.